This TCR beta chain was retrieved from a study of cytomegalovirus exposure and HLA in healthy donors listed by TCRdb under 2017. Broadly, across the study: In an earlier analysis of approximately 500 of the donors, 276 Gb of sequence data and approximately 100 million unique TCR beta sequences from about 190 million T cells were reported. Approximately 300 gigabases of sequencing data and around 85 million unique TCR sequences made up an early release that covered roughly 670 HLA-typed donors. Of the approximately 400 genotyped donors, 81% fell in the genetic ancestry cluster associated with self-reported Caucasian donors. The aim of the study was to test whether cataloging public T cell receptors could identify signatures of past pathogen exposure. The T cell repertoires of 550 to 850 subjects were profiled by immunosequencing and related to cytomegalovirus serostatus. In addition to the first cohort of around 670 subjects, a separate validation cohort of 130 or so different subjects was used. High-throughput TCR immunosequencing, statistical association of individual TCRs with disease status, and machine learning were combined to predict cytomegalovirus infection status. A later analysis re-analyzed previously published TCR beta repertoires from 660 or so donors and added high-resolution HLA genotyping to study TCR occurrence patterns. In the later analysis, no new phenotypic data were used to find candidate immune exposures; instead, reliance was placed on TCR beta sequences and their occurrence across donors. In an earlier analysis of around 540 of the donors, high-throughput TCR beta sequencing was used to judge whether each TCR beta V gene segment behaved as functional or pseudogenic. Donor age, sex, ethnicity and CMV serostatus were collected together with the repertoire data. In a later genetic analysis, genome-wide SNP genotypes for about 55% of the roughly 700 donors were used, and that subset was treated as a discovery cohort. All discovery cohort repertoires had been generated using a single sequencing platform. HLA typing covered class I and class II loci at four-digit resolution. Typing coverage varied by locus: about 620-640 donors for A, B, C, DRB1 and DQB1; 522 for DQA1; nearly 610 for DPA1; approximately 450 for DPB1. Roughly 5 DR-DQ haplotypes were treated as single units for association and clustering because of strong linkage in the cohort. Among around 400 genotyped donors of the cohort, an average of around 240,000 unique TCR beta nucleotide sequences was sequenced per donor, of which 15% to 20% were non-productive. Results the study describes overall, beyond this receptor: When HLA alleles, especially DR and DQ, strongly co-occurred, attributing TCR associations to individual alleles was difficult. In an earlier analysis of several hundred of the donors, most TCR beta V segments were observed in productive rearrangements about 87% or about 30% of the time, broadly matching IMGT annotations. A later genetic analysis reported fewer N-insertions in productive TCRs among donors in an Asian-associated ancestry cluster than the roughly 670-donor mean. A cluster of highly shared sequence variants was judged likely to be a technical artifact of the sequencing pipeline. Approximately 16 rarely observed V segments, including chromosome 9 orphons, were excluded from the earlier analysis of several hundred of the donors because counts were too low. CMV serostatus was the only immune exposure information available for the cohort. It was suggested by the authors that the approach could potentially be generalized to other disease states and immunological phenotypes. In vitro tests confirmed that a few of the cytomegalovirus-associated TCR beta chains recognize cytomegalovirus antigens. Most CMV-associated TCR beta chains appeared to be HLA-restricted in a later analysis, and the HLA associations seemed to be driven largely by CMV exposure. Because the 87-base-pair reads could not distinguish some IMGT-functional V segments, including TRBV6-2 and TRBV6-3, those segments were excluded. A further reported finding was that TCR beta sequences accurately predicted the HLA-A and HLA-B alleles for most subjects in the first cohort. Compared with equally common non-associated chains, HLA-associated TCR beta chains in a later analysis were more clonally expanded and had lower generation probabilities. In a later analysis, the rate of TCR association differed among HLA loci, with DRB1 alleles having the most associated TCRs and HLA-C alleles having the fewest. Across donors, most TCR sequences were observed very rarely, whereas some public TCRs were present in many individuals. Correlated functional status among segregating V segments might be attributable to linkage disequilibrium, but an unknown experimental factor could not be ruled out. In this cohort, only TCR beta chains were sequenced, and detectable features were limited by the absence of alpha or paired-chain data. In a later genetic analysis, a missense DCLRE1C variant was associated with V-gene and J-gene trimming of TCR beta chains, and the association was replicated in an independent cohort. Because HLA typing was unavailable for some donors at each locus, only the typed subset was used in association tests. The classifier was reported to diagnose cytomegalovirus status with high specificity and sensitivity in both the original and validation cohorts. In a later analysis, some 18,000 TCR beta sequences were associated with specific HLA alleles at a false discovery rate of 0.05. Presence/absence analyses assumed roughly uniform sequencing depth across donors, an assumption that may not hold. In the study, approximately 160 TCR beta chains were listed as associated with cytomegalovirus. Several of the top co-occurrence clusters appeared to be linked to parvovirus B19, influenza, CMV and Epstein-Barr virus, according to a later analysis.

Including the terminal cysteine and phenylalanine, the CDR3 comprises 15 residues. The sequence is cut down to CDR3 DNA, 45 bases in frame from base 1. The germline V gene specifies LGHNA as CDR1 and YSLEER as CDR2. Trimming takes 2 bases from V and 6 bases from J, and the germline ends sit 14 bases apart. The protocol used for the library was the immunoSEQ multiplex PCR assay. For the multiplex PCR, a mixture combining 60 forward primers for TCR Vbeta segments and 13 reverse primers for TCR Jbeta segments was used. The CDR3 region of rearranged TCR beta genes was amplified from genomic DNA with a multiplex PCR assay. The amplified TCR beta libraries were sequenced on the Illumina HiSeq System as 87-base-pair reads. The original pipeline was this. A later analysis tallied roughly 80 million unique TCR beta chains across the 610 or so repertoires, and approximately 12 million of those chains were shared by two or more donors. A nearest-neighbor algorithm error-corrected the raw reads and collapsed the reads into unique sequences, merging closely related sequences to remove PCR and sequencing errors. CDR3 sequences were aligned to IMGT reference sequences to assign V, D and J gene segments. Each retained sequence needed at least a six-nucleotide match to both a V gene segment and a J gene segment. Rearrangements were classified as productive when the CDR3 lacked stop codons and remained in frame with V and J, and all other rearrangements were classified as non-productive. CDR3 was defined by IMGT convention, running from the second conserved V-encoded cysteine to the conserved J-encoded phenylalanine. Sequences without an unambiguous match to a single V gene segment were excluded from the earlier analysis of 587 of the donors. In an earlier analysis of approximately 590 of the donors, a V segment was called functional when productive rearrangements were above 56.7%, and segregating when the standard deviation between donors exceeded 5%. A statistical classification framework was built to diagnose cytomegalovirus status from the catalog of TCR beta chain sequences. A later analysis assigned V and J genes by comparing TCR nucleotide sequences with IMGT/GENE-DB human TR gene sequences. Using the TCRdist pipeline, a later analysis assigned CDR3 sequences along with most-parsimonious VDJ recombination scenarios. A later analysis defined each TCR beta chain by its CDR3 amino acid sequence plus V-gene family, and excluded reads lacking a unique V-gene family. A later analysis removed several hundred highly shared, low-generation-probability nucleotide sequences to deal with suspected cross-contamination and a sequencing artifact. In a later analysis, a clonal expansion index was calculated for each public chain from normalized within-repertoire ranks of inferred template counts. Generation probabilities in a later analysis came from a VDJ recombination model fitted to out-of-frame rearrangements, and those results were checked against IGoR. Hypergeometric tests were used in a later analysis to score TCR-TCR, TCR-HLA and TCR-CMV co-occurrence, with a repertoire-size bias correction applied to the TCR pairs. To estimate false discovery rates, a later analysis permuted the HLA or CMV assignments 20 times. In a later analysis, co-occurring TCRs were grouped using DBSCAN, with TCRdist sequence similarity added in when clustering inside HLA-allele-positive subsets. For co-occurrence clustering, repertoires with fewer than 30,000 or more than 120,000 public chains were excluded, along with about five repertoires with anomalous nucleotide sharing. TCRdb carries this immuneACCESS record with in-frame sequences only. Its versions omit some clonotypes, under half of them owing to an unresolved V gene in the studies checked, with the rest unexplained. D and trimming come from the DNA, and the V and J calls and clone size come from that table. The sample table gives roughly 70,000 clones. The ten largest make up roughly 7.4% of the sample.

The cohort consisted of more than 650 healthy bone marrow donors. At the time of sampling, all cohort members were nominally healthy, though unrecorded immune exposures were likely present. The donor tested CMV seropositive and was one of the 289 seropositive cohort members. A peripheral blood sample was provided by each donor, and peripheral blood mononuclear cells were used for TCR beta sequencing. Genomic DNA was extracted from the blood cell samples with the Qiagen DNeasy Blood Extraction Kit. With regard to this clone: It lacks a known antigen.

The sequence was obtained from a female donor in good health and CMV-seropositive. Source material: PBMCs. The chain is made from TRBV4-3 and TRBJ1-3; TRBD1 is possibly the D segment (5 matching bases). The CDR3 region reads CASSQFRETENTIYF. In nucleotides, the sequence is TGCGCCAGCAGCCAATTCAGGGAAACCGAAAACACCATATATTTT.